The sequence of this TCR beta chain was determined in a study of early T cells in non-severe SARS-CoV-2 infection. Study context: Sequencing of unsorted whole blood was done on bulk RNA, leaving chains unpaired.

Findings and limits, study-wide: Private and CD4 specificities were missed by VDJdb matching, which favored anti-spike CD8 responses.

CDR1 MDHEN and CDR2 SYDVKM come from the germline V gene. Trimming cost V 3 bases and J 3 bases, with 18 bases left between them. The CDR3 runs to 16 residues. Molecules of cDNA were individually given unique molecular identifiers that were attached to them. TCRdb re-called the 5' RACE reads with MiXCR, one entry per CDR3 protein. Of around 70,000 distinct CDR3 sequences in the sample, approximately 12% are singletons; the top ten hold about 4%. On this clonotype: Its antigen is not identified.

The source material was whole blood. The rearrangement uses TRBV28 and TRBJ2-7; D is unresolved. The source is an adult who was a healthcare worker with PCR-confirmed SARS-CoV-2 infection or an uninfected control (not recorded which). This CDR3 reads CASSFGSNRNYYEQYF. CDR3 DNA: TGTGCCAGCAGTTTTGGCTCGAATCGCAACTACTACGAGCAGTACTTC.